This T cell receptor beta chain was obtained from a study of blood T cells in healthy people across ages. Study-wide results and limits: A roughly linear age-dependent decrease characterized TCR beta diversity per million T cells.

Germline-derived CDR1 and CDR2 are SGHRS and YFSETQ. V lost 4 bases to trimming and J lost 1 base; unmatched junction nucleotides: 10. This CDR3 spans 16 amino acids. Alongside a J-beta primer mix, a sample-barcoded 5' primer served in a second PCR lasting 7 to 11 cycles. TCRdb independently ran MiXCR on the 5' RACE reads; one entry per CDR3 protein. The sample lists around 1,700,000 distinct CDR3 sequences, roughly 27% occurring once. About this clonotype: Its antigen remains unknown.

The sequencing input was blood. The sequence came from a woman younger than 45 in good health. The V and J genes are TRBV5-1 and TRBJ1-1, with TRBD1 matching 7 bases. CDR3 nucleotide sequence: TGCGCCAGCAGCCAGGGGGGGGTTACGGGGAACACTGAAGCTTTCTTT. Its translation: CASSQGGVTGNTEAFF.